The 19 T cell receptor beta chains in this list originate from one sample, sequenced in a study of synovial regulatory T cells in juvenile arthritis. Study-level results: Inflammation-associated Treg cells in blood had less TCR diversity than the remaining blood Treg cells.

Clones were read by immunoSEQ multiplex PCR, and TCRdb kept only the in-frame ones, dropping some. The sample table includes 9,500 to 10,000 clones. The antigens of these receptors remain unknown. The sequenced material came from Treg cells from blood. This sample's subset: HLA-DR+ inflammation-associated blood Treg cells. The receptors come from a donor aged 2-30 years with juvenile idiopathic arthritis.

This chain connects TRBV5-1 to TRBJ1-1; absent DNA, TCRdb's TRBD1 call cannot be checked. The length of the CDR3 is 14 residues. DNA is not on record. Germline CDR1 and CDR2: SGHRS and YFSETQ. CDR3 residues: CASSLTGAGTEAFF.

The V and J genes are TRBV9 and TRBJ1-2. CDR3 length: 12 residues. No DNA is given. The germline V gene encodes CDR1 SGDLS and CDR2 YYNGEE. The CDR3 region is CASSVGTDGYTF.

This chain's CDR3 is CSVEGENTEAFF. The chain couples TRBV29-1 to TRBJ1-1. In germline, CDR1 is SQVTM, CDR2 ANQGSEA. This CDR3 is built from 12 residues. DNA is not on record.

J is TRBJ2-1 and V is TRBV7-8; there is no DNA to check the TCRdb D call of TRBD2. Germline lookup yields CDR1 SGHVS and CDR2 FQNEAQ. This CDR3 region has 17 residues. The DNA is unrecorded. CDR3 loop: CASSLEASGGVRNEQFF.

This clone shows up as medium-sized (0.01 to 0.1%) by frequency. The CDR3 loop is CASSFYRGRGANVLTF. This chain links TRBV5-6 with TRBJ2-6; TCRdb's D gene call, TRBD1, goes unchecked for lack of DNA. This CDR3 spans 16 amino acids. The nucleotide record is missing. Looked up from germline, CDR1 is SGHDT and CDR2 is YYEEEE.

This chain joins TRBV19 and TRBJ1-2. CDR1 LNHDA and CDR2 SQIVND come from the germline V gene (reference sequence). The length of the CDR3 is 13 residues. No DNA is given. CDR3: CASSIKGNYGYTF.

V usage is TRBV18 and J usage is TRBJ1-2. Germline V gene lookup returns CDR1 KGHSH and CDR2 LQKENI. CDR3 length equals 14 residues. The protein alone is recorded here. The CDR3 reads CASSPLVPDYGYTF.

The chain carries TRBV4-2 and TRBJ1-3; TCRdb names TRBD1, which stays unverified in the absence of DNA. The CDR3 runs to 17 residues. No nucleotide data were recorded. Germline V gives CDR1 LGHNA, CDR2 YNFKEQ. The CDR3 loop is CASSQDGWTAERNTIYF.

The chain uses TRBV7-9 and TRBJ2-7; TCRdb indicates TRBD1, and absent DNA this call remains unverified. CDR3 length: 13 amino acids. Only the protein is on record. Germline lookup yields CDR1 SEHNR and CDR2 FQNEAQ (reference sequence). CDR3: CASSSRGPDEQYF.

The V call is TRBV7-9, the J call TRBJ1-3. In germline, CDR1 is SEHNR, CDR2 FQNEAQ (reference sequence). CDR3 length equals 11 residues. No coding sequence is recorded. CDR3 sequence reads: CASGGGNTIYF.

The gene calls are TRBV27 and TRBJ2-1; as DNA is missing, the TRBD2 call by TCRdb cannot be tested. This CDR3 has 15 amino acids. The DNA is unrecorded. Germline V CDR1 and CDR2: MNHEY, SMNVEV (reference sequence). The CDR3 spells CASSQRGGTYNEQFF.

The V gene is TRBV30, the J gene TRBJ1-1. This CDR3 contains 11 residues. No DNA was logged. CDR1 and CDR2 from the germline V gene are GTSNPN and SVGIG (reference sequence). CDR3 residues: CAWSGSTEAFF.

V gene TRBV19 combines with J gene TRBJ1-2; TCRdb lists TRBD1, though no DNA is available to test this call. The CDR3 has 14 residues. The DNA sequence is not available. CDR1 is LNHDA and CDR2 is SQIVND in the germline V gene (reference sequence). The CDR3 loop is CASSIGPGNYGYTF.

This clone is called medium-sized based on its frequency. The rearrangement links TRBV5-8 to TRBJ1-6. CDR1 and CDR2 from the germline V gene are SGHTS and YDEGEE. This CDR3 region has 15 residues. Only the protein sequence is given. The CDR3 sequence: CASSWGANHNSPLHF.

The V gene is TRBV2, the J gene TRBJ2-7. The CDR3 loop spans 10 amino acids. No DNA accompanies this entry. Germline V gene data show CDR1 as SNHLY and CDR2 as FYNNEI. This CDR3 reads CASSVREQYF.

This clone shows up as medium-sized (0.01 to 0.1%) by frequency. The chain employs TRBV10-3 and TRBJ1-3. CDR1 ENHRY and CDR2 SYGVKD come from the germline V gene. This CDR3 region has 16 residues. This entry has no DNA. CDR3 sequence: CAISEGGTISGNTIYF.

V is TRBV5-5 and J is TRBJ1-1; TCRdb's D gene call, TRBD1, goes unchecked for lack of DNA. Germline-derived CDR1 and CDR2 are SGHKS and YYEKEE (reference sequence). This CDR3 comprises 14 residues. No DNA has been recorded. CDR3 protein: CASSQRQGGTEAFF.

The chain carries TRBV4-3 and TRBJ2-3. The CDR3 is 14 amino acids. The coding DNA is unavailable. Germline loops: CDR1 LGHNA, CDR2 YSLEER. The CDR3 protein is CASSLEGPTDTQYF.

The chain couples TRBV28 to TRBJ1-6; with no DNA, the TCRdb D assignment of TRBD1 cannot be verified. The CDR3 contains 14 residues. The protein alone is recorded here. Per germline, CDR1 MDHEN and CDR2 SYDVKM. CDR3 region: CASNDRVENSPLHF.